These T cell receptor beta chains were read from a single sample in a study of cytomegalovirus exposure and HLA in healthy donors. Produced via immunoSEQ multiplex PCR; TCRdb's table is partial and in-frame only. The sample lists under 200,000 clones; approximately 79% were seen once. Sequencing input: PBMCs. The receptors originated from a woman under 40 in good health and CMV-seropositive. Each CDR3 is given with its conserved first and last residue. The D gene is left open where the match is weak. Some rows have no size entry. The others give once, few or many, or a class for an expanded clone.

>-|TRBJ2-1|TRBV4-3|TRBD2
CASSQARGGVGYNEQFF
TGCGCCAGCAGCCAAGCCCGCGGGGGGGTTGGGTACAATGAGCAGTTCTTC
>-|TRBJ2-1|TRBV14|-
CASSQAFVSSISGYNEQFF
TGTGCCAGCAGCCAAGCTTTCGTAAGCAGCATTAGCGGTTACAATGAGCAGTTCTTC
>-|TRBJ2-4|TRBV14|TRBD1
CASSLPGTGKWNIQYF
TGTGCCAGCAGCCTGCCCGGGACAGGGAAGTGGAACATTCAGTACTTC
>few|TRBJ2-7|TRBV5-8|TRBD2
CASSAGVGEQYF
TGTGCCAGCAGCGCGGGAGTGGGGGAGCAGTACTTC
>-|TRBJ2-1|TRBV5-4|-
CASSPGAYDYNEQFF
TGTGCCAGCAGCCCTGGGGCTTACGACTACAATGAGCAGTTCTTC
>-|TRBJ2-7|TRBV27|-
CASSLYDKVYEQYF
TGTGCCAGCAGTTTATATGACAAAGTCTACGAGCAGTACTTC
>-|TRBJ2-5|TRBV2|TRBD1
CASRSSGTEETQYF
TGTGCCAGCAGATCTTCCGGGACAGAAGAGACCCAGTACTTC
>-|TRBJ2-7|TRBV11-3|TRBD1
CASTRTGVFYEQYF
TGTGCCAGCACCCGGACAGGGGTTTTCTACGAGCAGTACTTC
>few|TRBJ1-6|TRBV14|TRBD1
CASSRRTGGPSPLHF
TGTGCCAGCAGCCGACGGACAGGGGGCCCTTCACCCCTCCACTTT
>few|TRBJ2-7|TRBV7-9|TRBD1
CASSTGTGTYEQYF
TGTGCCAGCAGCACAGGGACAGGGACTTACGAGCAGTACTTC
>-|TRBJ1-4|TRBV2|TRBD1
CASSETGTGVEKLFF
TGTGCCAGCAGCGAAACCGGGACAGGGGTTGAAAAACTGTTTTTT
>-|TRBJ2-3|TRBV2|-
CASSDRGLPQCF
TGTGCCAGCAGTGACAGGGGCCTTCCGCAGTGTTTT
>-|TRBJ2-7|TRBV4-1|-
CASSQVRAGGYEQYF
TGCGCCAGCAGCCAAGTCAGGGCCGGTGGCTACGAGCAGTACTTC
>-|TRBJ1-5|TRBV4-3|-
CASSQDRDQPQHF
TGCGCCAGCAGCCAAGACAGGGATCAGCCCCAGCATTTT
>-|TRBJ2-7|TRBV29-1|TRBD2
CSALREGGYEQYF
TGCAGCGCCTTGCGGGAGGGCGGATACGAGCAGTACTTC
>-|TRBJ2-1|TRBV9|TRBD2
CASSVGETSVDNEQFF
TGTGCCAGCAGCGTAGGTGAGACTAGCGTAGATAATGAGCAGTTCTTC
>few|TRBJ2-7|TRBV20-1|-
CSAIGSYEQYF
TGCAGTGCTATCGGCTCCTACGAGCAGTACTTC
>-|TRBJ1-4|TRBV4-3|-
CASRGDTNEKLFF
TGCGCCAGCAGGGGGGACACGAATGAAAAACTGTTTTTT
>-|TRBJ2-2|TRBV6-6|-
CASISGMNTGELFF
TGTGCCAGCATATCAGGCATGAACACCGGGGAGCTGTTTTTT